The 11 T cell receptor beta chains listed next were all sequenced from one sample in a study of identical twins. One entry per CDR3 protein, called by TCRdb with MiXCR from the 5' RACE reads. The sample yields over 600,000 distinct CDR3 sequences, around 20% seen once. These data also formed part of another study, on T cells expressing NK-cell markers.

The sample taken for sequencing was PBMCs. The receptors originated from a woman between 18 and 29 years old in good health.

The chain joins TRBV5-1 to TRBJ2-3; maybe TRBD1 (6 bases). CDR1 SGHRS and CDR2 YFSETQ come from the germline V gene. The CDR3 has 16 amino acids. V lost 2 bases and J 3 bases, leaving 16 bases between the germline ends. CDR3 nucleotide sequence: TGCGCCAGCAGCTTCTGGAACCGGGACAAGACAGATACGCAGTATTTT. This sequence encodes CASSFWNRDKTDTQYF.

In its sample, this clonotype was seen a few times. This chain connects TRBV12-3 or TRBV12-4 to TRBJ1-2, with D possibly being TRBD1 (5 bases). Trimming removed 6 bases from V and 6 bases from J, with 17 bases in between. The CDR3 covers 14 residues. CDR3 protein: CASSRGGGTNGYTF. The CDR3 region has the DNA TGTGCCAGCAGCAGAGGAGGTGGGACTAATGGCTACACCTTC.

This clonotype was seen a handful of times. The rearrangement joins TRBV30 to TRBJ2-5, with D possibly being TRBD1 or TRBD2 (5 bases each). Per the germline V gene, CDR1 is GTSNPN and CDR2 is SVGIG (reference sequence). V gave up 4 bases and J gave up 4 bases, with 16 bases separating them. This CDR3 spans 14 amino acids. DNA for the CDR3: TGTGCCTGGACCATCAAGGGGACGCCAGAGACCCAGTACTTC. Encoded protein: CAWTIKGTPETQYF.

For the CDR3, the DNA is TGCAGTGCTAGGGGGTTGGCAGGGGGCATCTACGAGCAGTACTTC. Its protein product is CSARGLAGGIYEQYF. This rearrangement joins TRBV20-1 to TRBJ2-7; the match to TRBD1 covers 8 bases. CDR1 is DFQATT, CDR2 SNEGSKA, per germline (reference sequence). The CDR3 has 15 amino acids. V gave up 3 bases and J gave up 3 bases; unmatched junction bases: 10.

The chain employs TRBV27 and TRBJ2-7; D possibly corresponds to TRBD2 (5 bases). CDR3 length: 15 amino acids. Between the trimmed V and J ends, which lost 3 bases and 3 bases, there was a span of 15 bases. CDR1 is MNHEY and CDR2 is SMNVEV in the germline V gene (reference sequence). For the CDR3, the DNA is TGTGCCAGCAGTTTGGGAGCAAGACAAGACTACGAGCAGTACTTC. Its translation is CASSLGARQDYEQYF.

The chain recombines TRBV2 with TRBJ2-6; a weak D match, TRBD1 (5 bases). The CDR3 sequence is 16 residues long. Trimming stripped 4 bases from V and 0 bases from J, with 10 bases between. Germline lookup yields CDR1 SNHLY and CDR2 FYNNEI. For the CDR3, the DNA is TGTGCCAGCAGTGTCGACAGTTCCTCTGGGGCCAACGTCCTGACTTTC. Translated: CASSVDSSSGANVLTF.

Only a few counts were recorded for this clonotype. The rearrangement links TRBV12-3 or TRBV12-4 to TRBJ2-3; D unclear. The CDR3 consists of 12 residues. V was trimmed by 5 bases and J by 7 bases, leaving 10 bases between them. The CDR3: CASSPSRYTQYF. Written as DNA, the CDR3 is TGTGCCAGCAGTCCTTCACGGTATACGCAGTATTTT.

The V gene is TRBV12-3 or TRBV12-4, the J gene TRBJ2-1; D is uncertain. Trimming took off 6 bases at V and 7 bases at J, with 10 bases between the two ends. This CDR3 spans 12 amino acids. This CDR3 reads CASRPLGNEQFF. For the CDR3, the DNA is TGTGCCAGCAGGCCTTTGGGGAATGAGCAGTTCTTC.

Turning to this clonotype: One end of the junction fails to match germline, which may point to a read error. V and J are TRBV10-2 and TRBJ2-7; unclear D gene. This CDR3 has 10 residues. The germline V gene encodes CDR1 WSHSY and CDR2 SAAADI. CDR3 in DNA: TGCGCCAGCGGAGACACGACTTGGAGCTTC. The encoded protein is CASGDTTWSF.

This chain's CDR3 is CASAGLADSTEQFF. CDR3 bases: TGTGCCAGTGCGGGGCTAGCGGACAGCACTGAGCAGTTCTTC. J is TRBJ2-1 and V is TRBV7-6, with D possibly matching TRBD2 (7 bases). The ends were cut back, 9 bases at V and 9 bases at J, with 21 bases in the middle. The CDR3 has 14 amino acids. CDR1 SGHVS and CDR2 FNYEAQ come from the germline V gene.

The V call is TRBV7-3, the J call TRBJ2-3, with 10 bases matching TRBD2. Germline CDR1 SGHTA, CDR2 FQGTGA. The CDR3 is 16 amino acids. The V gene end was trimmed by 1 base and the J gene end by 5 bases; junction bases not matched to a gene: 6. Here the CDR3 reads CASSLIAGGGKDTQYF. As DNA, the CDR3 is TGTGCCAGCAGCTTAATAGCGGGGGGCGGGAAAGATACGCAGTATTTT.